The sample holds a few counts of the clone carrying this T cell receptor beta chain. Clones were read by immunoSEQ multiplex PCR, and TCRdb kept only the in-frame ones, dropping some. The repertoire has hundreds of thousands of clones, roughly 80% of them found once; the top ten carry approximately 5%. Up to 2 weeks before entering the study, exposed participants had met a COVID-19 case. The data originate from a study of blood T cell repertoires in COVID-19. Study summary: Donors in the United States, Italy and Spain gave samples during acute or convalescent COVID-19.

Germline CDR1 is MNHEY and CDR2 is SVGAGI. V was trimmed by 0 bases and J by 1 base, leaving 10 bases between them. The CDR3 length is 16 residues. The V gene is TRBV6-5, the J gene TRBJ1-5; possible D gene TRBD1, 6 bases. The specimen sequenced was PBMCs or T cells enriched from blood (not recorded which). The clonotype originates from a man aged 35 to 55 who had been exposed to COVID-19. CDR3 nucleotide sequence: TGTGCCAGCAGTTACTCGAAACAGGGAAGCAATCAGCCCCAGCATTTT. Encoded protein: CASSYSKQGSNQPQHF.